This entry lists 5 T cell receptor beta chains sequenced from one sample in a study of human T cells and chemical hapten exposure. The time point denotes: patch test 3, about 24 weeks after DPC sensitization. Indicated treatment: therapeutic diphenylcyclopropenone sensitization with weekly scalp DPC. MiXCR, applied by TCRdb to the RACE reads, yields one record per CDR3 protein. The sample includes approximately 90,000 distinct CDR3 sequences, 25% to 30% of them seen just once. The sequencing here drew on whole blood, taken in connection with sensitization to the hapten diphenylcyclopropenone (DPC). Every receptor here comes from a man aged 35-49 years with alopecia areata. Some clones in this sample may be carry-over from other donors' samples.

This clonotype was seen more than once but under ten times. The chain employs TRBV5-1 and TRBJ1-4; unclear D gene. The germline V gene encodes CDR1 SGHRS and CDR2 YFSETQ. V lost 0 bases and J 0 bases, leaving 3 bases between the germline ends. The CDR3 totals 14 residues. The DNA of the CDR3 is TGCGCCAGCAGCTTGGACTCAACTAATGAAAAACTGTTTTTT. Its protein is CASSLDSTNEKLFF.

The rearrangement uses TRBV3-1 and TRBJ2-3, with TRBD2 matching 10 bases. The CDR3 covers 16 residues. Losses at the gene ends were 3 bases for V and 2 bases for J; bases not matched to a gene: 5. Germline-derived CDR1 and CDR2 are LGHDT and YNNKEL (reference sequence). CDR3 nucleotide sequence: TGTGCCAGCAGCCATGGAGCGGGAGGGCCCACAGATACGCAGTATTTT. This sequence encodes CASSHGAGGPTDTQYF.

This clonotype showed up just a few times. The chain recombines TRBV12-3 or TRBV12-4 with TRBJ2-6; tentatively, D is TRBD1 (5 bases). This CDR3 contains 17 residues. V gave up 5 bases and J gave up 0 bases, with 14 bases separating them. The CDR3 region is CASSPPVGRSGANVLTF. In nucleotides, the CDR3 is TGTGCCAGCAGTCCCCCCGTGGGGCGCTCTGGGGCCAACGTCCTGACTTTC.

For the CDR3, the DNA is TGTGCCAGCAGCCGGGACTTCTCCTACGAGCAGTACTTC. Protein: CASSRDFSYEQYF. The chain is built from TRBV7-2 and TRBJ2-7; D perhaps matches TRBD2 (6 bases). V was clipped by 5 bases and J by 0 bases, with 8 bases between them. This CDR3 is 13 amino acids long. Looked up from germline, CDR1 is SGHTA and CDR2 is FQGNSA. The full variable domain, its missing parts supplied by reference TRBV7-2 and TRBJ2-7, is GAGVSQSPSNKVTEKGKDVELRCDPISGHTALYWYRQSLGQGLEFLIYFQGNSAPDKSGLPSDRFSAERTGGSVSTLTIQRTQQEDSAVYLCASSRDFSYEQYFGPGTRLTVT.

V usage is TRBV27 and J usage is TRBJ2-7; 7 nucleotides match TRBD2. The CDR3 loop spans 14 amino acids. The junction had 2 bases not matched to a gene; V was cut back by 3 bases and J by 0 bases. Germline CDR1 and CDR2: MNHEY and SMNVEV (reference sequence). The CDR3 nucleotides are TGTGCCAGCAGTTTTTCTAGCGGCTCCTACGAGCAGTACTTC. Its translation is CASSFSSGSYEQYF.